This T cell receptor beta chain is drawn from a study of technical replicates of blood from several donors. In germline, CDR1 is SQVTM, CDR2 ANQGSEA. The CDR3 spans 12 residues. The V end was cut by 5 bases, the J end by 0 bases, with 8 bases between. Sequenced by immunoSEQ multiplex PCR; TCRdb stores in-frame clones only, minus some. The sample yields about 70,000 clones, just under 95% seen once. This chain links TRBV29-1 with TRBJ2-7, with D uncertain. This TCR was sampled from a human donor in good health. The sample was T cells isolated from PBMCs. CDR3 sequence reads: CSVNSFSYEQYF. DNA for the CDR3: TGCAGCGTTAACAGTTTCTCCTACGAGCAGTACTTC.